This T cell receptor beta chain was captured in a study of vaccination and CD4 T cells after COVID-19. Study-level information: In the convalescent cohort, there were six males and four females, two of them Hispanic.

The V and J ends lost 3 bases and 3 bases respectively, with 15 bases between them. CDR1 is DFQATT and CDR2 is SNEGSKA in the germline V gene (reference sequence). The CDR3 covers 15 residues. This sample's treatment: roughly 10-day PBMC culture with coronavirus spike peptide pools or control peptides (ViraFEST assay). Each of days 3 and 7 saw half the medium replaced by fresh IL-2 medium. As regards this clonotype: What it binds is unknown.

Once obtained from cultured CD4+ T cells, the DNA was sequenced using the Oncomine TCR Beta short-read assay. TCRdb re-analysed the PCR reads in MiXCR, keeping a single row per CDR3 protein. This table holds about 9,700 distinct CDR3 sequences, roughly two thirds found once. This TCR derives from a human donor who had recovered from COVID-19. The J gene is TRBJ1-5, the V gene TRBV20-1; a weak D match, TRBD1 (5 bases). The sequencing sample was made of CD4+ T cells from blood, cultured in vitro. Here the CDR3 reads CSARKLWGPNQPQHF. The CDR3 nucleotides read TGCAGTGCTAGGAAATTGTGGGGACCCAATCAGCCCCAGCATTTT.